This TCR beta chain comes out of a study of follicular helper T cells after annual influenza vaccination (TCRdb year 2017). Study-level background: Blood was drawn on days 0, 7 and 28 after each seasonal influenza vaccination. To look at recall of cTfh clones, some subjects were tracked through successive annual vaccinations covering the 2013-2014, 2014-2015 and 2015-2016 seasons. One week after vaccination, a second recruited cohort of approximately 11 subjects (Table S1) displayed a similar ICOS+CD38+ cTfh response. Six subjects had multi-year samples: four covered two vaccination seasons and two covered three seasons. The 2013-2014 samples were cryopreserved, while the 2015 samples were processed right after collection. On the study overall, not on this receptor specifically: In the assessment of influenza clone enrichment, the possibility that the much larger non-cTfh compartments were undersampled could not be ruled out. With successive annual vaccinations, a recurrent oligoclonal ICOS+CD38+ cTfh response was recalled, and this response contained tetramer and AIM influenza-specific clonotypes. Rare clonotypes could not be sampled because productive TCRB sequences were recovered from only about 9.5-21% of the analyzed cells. ICOS+CD38+ cTfh clonality correlated with the frequency of that population, and its change correlated with the change in circulating plasmablast frequency. Day 7 ICOS+CD38+ clones were most often found later in ICOS-CD38- cTfh, suggesting that subset may serve as a memory reservoir.

Based on the germline V gene (reference sequence), the CDR1 and CDR2 sequences are MNHEY and SMNVEV. The cysteine opens and the phenylalanine closes a CDR3 of 16 amino acids. The CDR3 DNA has 48 bases and is translated from base 1. V is clipped by 7 bases and J by 7 bases, and the sequence between their germline boundaries is 25 bases long. For this clone: Its antigen is currently not known. Nothing much larger sits one base from this clone, and base qualities are not available.

Per the publication, the time point label means: 2014-2015 season, pre-vaccination. Adults received seasonal inactivated influenza vaccine (Fluvarix), and TCRB sequencing tracked sorted blood CD4 subsets before and after vaccination. To be eligible, subjects had to live in the community and must not have received influenza vaccine in the previous 6 months. Subjects were excluded for influenza vaccine contraindications, substance abuse, HIV/AIDS, active malignancy, immunomodulatory medication, or active illness such as respiratory infection. At each time point, somewhere between about 40 and 100 mL of blood was taken. Ficoll-Paque PLUS or SepMate separation was used to isolate PBMC. As a comparison non-Tfh subset, CXCR5- memory CD4 T cells were sorted. Before DNA was extracted, the cell subsets were sorted from PBMC using a BD FACS Aria. Libraries were made using the immunoSEQ multiplex PCR assay. Adaptive Biotechnologies handled the TCRB amplification, library preparation, sequencing and preliminary bioinformatics at Survey level resolution. The original methods were these. Clonality was calculated in R as 1 minus normalized Shannon entropy, and the Gini index was calculated with the R package ineq. Overlap score was the summed counts of shared sequences divided by total counts of all sequences in both compared samples. Shared-clonotype significance used Fisher's exact test assuming a theoretical repertoire of 10^7 TCRB sequences. TCRdb obtained this table from immuneACCESS and retained in-frame rearrangements with V and J assigned. These tables miss some clones; where compared with another copy, unresolved V genes account for less than half of the shortfall, and the remainder is unexplained. The DNA was the basis for D and trimming; V, J and clone size are from that table. The sample contains approximately 15,000 clones, around four fifths of them found a single time. The top ten clones comprise 0.45% to 0.5% of the sample.

The sequence came from an adult who received the influenza vaccine. This specimen was CXCR5- memory CD4+ T cells sorted from blood, taken on the day of influenza vaccination. This specimen's cell subset or site label, interpreted: CXCR5- memory CD4 T cells. The chain joins TRBV27 to TRBJ1-2; the D region possibly corresponds to TRBD1 (6 bases align). The sequenced DNA: TGTGCCAGCACAACTGTGGGGGGGGGCGCAATATTTGGCTACACCTTC. Its coded protein is CASTTVGGGAIFGYTF.